The sequence of this T cell receptor beta chain was determined in a study of blood T cell repertoires in COVID-19. Whole-study context: Acute and convalescent COVID-19 samples came from the United States, Italy and Spain.

Germline V gene sequence: CDR1 LGHDT, CDR2 YNNKEL (reference sequence). Trimming took 1 base from V and 8 from J, leaving 8 bases between them. CDR3 size: 12 residues. Here immunoSEQ multiplex PCR was the method, and the copy in TCRdb shows in-frame clones only, minus some. Among 150,000 or so clones listed, about 85% were seen once. The chain is built from TRBV3-1 (or the pseudogene TRBV3-2) and TRBJ1-2; D possibly corresponds to TRBD1 (5 bases). Sequenced input: PBMCs or T cells enriched from blood (not recorded which). The sequence was collected from a woman aged 45-60 years who had recovered from COVID-19. CDR3 sequence (DNA): TGTGCCAGCAGCCAAGTCGGGGGAGGCTACACCTTC. Translated: CASSQVGGGYTF.